The 26 T cell receptor beta chains below all came from one sample that was sequenced in a study of shared clonotypes between healthy human individuals. Method: immunoSEQ multiplex PCR; TCRdb's copy keeps in-frame clones and lacks some. Among hundreds of thousands of clones listed, 74% were seen once. Sequencing was done on a sample of memory CD4+ T cells sorted from blood. Subset given: CD45RA-negative fraction. Receptor source: a woman aged 25-40 years in good health.

V gene TRBV5-1 combines with J gene TRBJ1-4; D is unresolved. Germline lookup yields CDR1 SGHRS and CDR2 YFSETQ. This CDR3 has 16 residues. Trimming took 4 bases from V and 2 from J, leaving 15 bases between them. CDR3 amino acids: CASSTQPVGTNEKLFF. In nucleotides, the CDR3 is TGCGCCAGCAGCACGCAGCCGGTGGGGACTAATGAAAAACTGTTTTTT.

The rearrangement joins TRBV5-6 to TRBJ1-2, with a possible D match to TRBD1 (5 bases). Germline CDR1 is SGHDT and CDR2 is YYEEEE. V was shortened by 3 bases and J by 10 bases, with 10 bases between the two germline ends. The CDR3 loop spans 11 amino acids. CDR3 sequence: CASSSGPAYTF. The CDR3 DNA reads as TGTGCCAGCAGCTCGGGACCGGCCTACACCTTC.

This clone has just one count. V and J are TRBV5-1 and TRBJ2-5, with 7 bases matching TRBD2. Per the germline V gene, CDR1 is SGHRS and CDR2 is YFSETQ. The J segment lost 1 base and the V segment lost 4 bases, leaving 4 bases of the junction unmatched. This CDR3 contains 14 residues. This CDR3 reads CASSAGGGQETQYF. The DNA of the CDR3 is TGCGCCAGCAGCGCGGGCGGGGGCCAAGAGACCCAGTACTTC.

V and J are TRBV7-9 and TRBJ2-5; 14 bases align to TRBD2. Germline V gene sequence: CDR1 SEHNR, CDR2 FQNEAQ (reference sequence). With V trimmed by 4 bases and J by 2 bases, 3 bases remained unmatched. The CDR3 runs to 16 residues. This CDR3 is CASSSRTSGGQETQYF. The DNA for the CDR3 is TGTGCCAGCAGCTCCCGGACTAGCGGGGGGCAAGAGACCCAGTACTTC. Full variable domain (outside the CDR3, taken from reference TRBV7-9 and TRBJ2-5): DTGVSQNPRHKITKRGQNVTFRCDPISEHNRLYWYRQTLGQGPEFLTYFQNEAQLEKSRLLSDRFSAERPKGSFSTLEIQRTEQGDSAMYLCASSSRTSGGQETQYFGPGTRLLVL.

V and J are TRBV11-2 and TRBJ2-5; perhaps TRBD1 as D (6 bases). Trimming took off 4 bases at V and 0 bases at J, with 12 bases between the two ends. The CDR3 contains 15 residues. CDR1 SGHAT and CDR2 FQNNGV come from the germline V gene. DNA of the CDR3: TGTGCCAGCAGCTCTCCCGGGACACACCAAGAGACCCAGTACTTC. This translates into CASSSPGTHQETQYF.

A note on this clone: Sequence at one end of the junction differs from germline and may be a read error. The J gene is TRBJ2-7, the V gene TRBV27; 7 bases are a match to TRBD1. The germline gives CDR1 MNHEY, CDR2 SMNVEV (reference sequence). This CDR3 spans 14 amino acids. The CDR3 here is CASSLEQGDSPLHF. CDR3 nucleotides: TGTGCCAGCAGTTTGGAGCAGGGGGATTCACCCCTCCACTTC.

This chain joins TRBV6-6 and TRBJ2-7; maybe TRBD1 (8 bases). The CDR3 covers 13 residues. Germline CDR1 is MNHNY and CDR2 is SVGAGI (reference sequence). Trimming cost V 5 bases and J 5 bases, with 13 bases left between them. The CDR3 bases are TGTGCCAGCAGTCCAACAGGGGGGGACGAGCAGTACTTC. As protein: CASSPTGGDEQYF.

This clone was picked up one time. The rearrangement uses TRBV9 and TRBJ2-3; TRBD2 agrees at 11 bases. Trimming removed 3 bases from V and 0 bases from J; junction bases left unmatched: 3. CDR1 SGDLS and CDR2 YYNGEE come from the germline V gene. The CDR3 sequence is 16 residues long. Here the CDR3 DNA reads TGTGCCAGCAGCGCTGCTAGCGGGAGGAGCACAGATACGCAGTATTTT. As protein: CASSAASGRSTDTQYF. The full variable domain, in which reference TRBV9 and TRBJ2-3 provide the parts outside the CDR3, is DSGVTQTPKHLITATGQRVTLRCSPRSGDLSVYWYQQSLDQGLQFLIQYYNGEERAKGNILERFSAQQFPDLHSELNLSSLELGDSALYFCASSAASGRSTDTQYFGPGTRLTVL.

The rearrangement joins TRBV9 to TRBJ2-1; D call uncertain. This CDR3 has 15 residues. Trimming pared 0 bases from V and 0 bases from J, leaving 7 bases between. Germline V gene lookup returns CDR1 SGDLS and CDR2 YYNGEE. The CDR3 protein is CASSVGRLSYNEQFF. CDR3 nucleotide sequence: TGTGCCAGCAGCGTAGGGCGCCTCTCCTACAATGAGCAGTTCTTC.

The chain is built from TRBV5-1 and TRBJ1-5, with unresolved D. Germline V CDR1 and CDR2: SGHRS, YFSETQ. The V end lost 0 bases, the J end lost 15 bases, and 19 bases lay between the germline ends. CDR3 length: 14 residues. The CDR3 coding sequence is TGCGCCAGCAGCTTGGGAGTAGCACTCCCAGAAGGGCATTTT. It translates to CASSLGVALPEGHF.

The gene calls are TRBV28 and TRBJ2-7; TRBD1 matches at 7 bases. CDR1 is MDHEN, CDR2 SYDVKM, per germline. This CDR3 is built from 17 residues. V trimming: 6 bases; J trimming: 5 bases; junction bases outside the gene matches: 19. The CDR3 DNA follows: TGTGCCAGCAGATCCACAAGGGGGCGCCAGTGGATGAACGAGCAGTACTTC. Its protein product is CASRSTRGRQWMNEQYF.

This clone has a handful of counts. This chain uses TRBV2 with TRBJ2-7; D is ambiguous. This CDR3 comprises 12 residues. Per germline, CDR1 SNHLY and CDR2 FYNNEI. With 2 bases removed from V and 12 bases from J, the gap between germline ends came to 14 bases. CDR3 sequence reads: CASSENSRSPYF. As DNA, the CDR3 is TGTGCCAGCAGTGAAAATAGCCGGTCCCCGTACTTC.

The V and J genes are TRBV7-9 and TRBJ2-2, with 10 bases fitting TRBD1. This CDR3 has 14 residues. The junction had 5 bases not matched to a gene; V was cut back by 8 bases and J by 5 bases. Germline CDR1 SEHNR, CDR2 FQNEAQ (reference sequence). The CDR3 here is CASLPGQGTGELFF. In DNA, the CDR3 is TGTGCCAGCCTCCCGGGACAGGGGACCGGGGAGCTGTTTTTT.

The chain joins TRBV9 to TRBJ1-1; 12 bases match TRBD1. The germline gives CDR1 SGDLS, CDR2 YYNGEE. V dropped 0 bases and J dropped 4; count of bases not matched to a gene: 1. The CDR3 length is 15 residues. CDR3 protein: CASSVEGQGATEAFF. The CDR3 nucleotides are TGTGCCAGCAGCGTAGAGGGACAGGGGGCCACTGAAGCTTTCTTT.

The chain joins TRBV30 to TRBJ2-7; D is uncertain. V was shortened by 1 base and J by 3 bases, with 10 bases between the two germline ends. The CDR3 spans 13 residues. Germline CDR1 GTSNPN, CDR2 SVGIG (reference sequence). The CDR3, as DNA: TGTGCCTGGAGTGACAGCGCGGACTACGAGCAGTACTTC. The encoded protein is CAWSDSADYEQYF. Variable domain in full (rest from reference TRBV30 and TRBJ2-7): SQTIHQWPATLVQPVGSPLSLECTVEGTSNPNLYWYRQAAGRGLQLLFYSVGIGQISSEVPQNLSASRPQDRQFILSSKKLLLSDSGFYLCAWSDSADYEQYFGPGTRLTVT.

This clone was recorded at least ten times. The chain carries TRBV7-9 and TRBJ2-5; tentatively, D is TRBD1 or TRBD2 (6 bases each). This CDR3 region has 13 residues. Per the germline V gene, CDR1 is SEHNR and CDR2 is FQNEAQ (reference sequence). Trimming took 8 bases from V and 3 from J, leaving 13 bases between them. In DNA, the CDR3 is TGTGCCAGCCTGGGGGGCGGCGAAGAGACCCAGTACTTC. Its protein product is CASLGGGEETQYF.

This chain uses TRBV11-2 with TRBJ2-3, with D unclear. The CDR3 extends over 12 amino acids. Germline V gene data show CDR1 as SGHAT and CDR2 as FQNNGV. Deletions cut 4 bases from V and 4 bases from J, with 6 bases between. DNA for the CDR3: TGTGCCAGCAGCTCAATATCAGATACGCAGTATTTT. This codes for CASSSISDTQYF. Variable domain in full (rest from reference TRBV11-2 and TRBJ2-3): EAGVAQSPRYKIIEKRQSVAFWCNPISGHATLYWYQQILGQGPKLLIQFQNNGVVDDSQLPKDRFSAERLKGVDSTLKIQPAKLEDSAVYLCASSSISDTQYFGPGTRLTVL.

This clone was recorded a few times. The sample carries other DNA sequences with the same CDR3. The chain links TRBV6-6 to TRBJ1-2; D is unresolved. Germline V gene lookup returns CDR1 MNHNY and CDR2 SVGAGI (reference sequence). The ends were cut back, 6 bases at V and 6 bases at J, with 8 bases in the middle. The CDR3 runs to 11 residues. As DNA, the CDR3 is TGTGCCAGCAGCCTCCTGGATGGCTACACCTTC. This translates into CASSLLDGYTF.

A single count supports this clone. The chain combines TRBV2 with TRBJ1-2; D uncertain. The V end lost 5 bases, the J end lost 4 bases, and 8 bases lay between the germline ends. Germline CDR1 is SNHLY and CDR2 is FYNNEI. The CDR3 is made up of 12 amino acids. The DNA for the CDR3 is TGTGCCAGCAGTCAGAACTCCTATGGCTACACCTTC. Its translation: CASSQNSYGYTF.

The V gene is TRBV7-2, the J gene TRBJ2-4, with 10 bases that match TRBD1. This CDR3 spans 18 amino acids. Germline V lookup: CDR1 SGHTA, CDR2 FQGNSA. The V segment lost 1 base and the J segment 6 bases; nucleotides outside the gene matches: 12. Here the CDR3 reads CASSLGPAGQGVLNIQYF. The CDR3 nucleotides are TGTGCCAGCAGCTTAGGCCCCGCTGGACAGGGGGTCCTAAACATTCAGTACTTC.

The chain recombines TRBV30 with TRBJ2-7; 10 bases are shared with TRBD1. The germline CDR1 and CDR2 sequences are GTSNPN and SVGIG (reference sequence). The V segment lost 4 bases and the J segment 1 base; nucleotides outside the gene matches: 4. This CDR3 region has 14 residues. CDR3 coding DNA: TGTGCCTGGATGCGACAGGGGGCGTCCTACGAGCAGTACTTC. Protein: CAWMRQGASYEQYF.

This chain links TRBV7-9 with TRBJ1-4; weak D call: TRBD1 (5 bases). CDR1 SEHNR and CDR2 FQNEAQ come from the germline V gene (reference sequence). This CDR3 contains 17 residues. V lost 0 bases to trimming and J lost 7 bases, with 18 bases between them. In nucleotides, the CDR3 is TGTGCCAGCAGCTTAGCCCACGACAGTTCCCTCGGTGAAAAACTGTTTTTT. Amino acid sequence: CASSLAHDSSLGEKLFF.

The chain joins TRBV28 to TRBJ2-2, with 8 bases lining up with TRBD2. The germline V gene encodes CDR1 MDHEN and CDR2 SYDVKM. With 8 bases clipped from V and 2 bases from J, the junction kept 10 bases outside the gene matches. CDR3 length: 16 residues. The CDR3 DNA reads TGTGCCAGCTCTACCGGGACTAGAGGTAACACCGGGGAGCTGTTTTTT. Translating it yields CASSTGTRGNTGELFF.

This chain uses TRBV7-2 with TRBJ2-7; D ambiguous. CDR1 and CDR2 (germline): SGHTA, FQGNSA. This CDR3 has 12 amino acids. Trimming cost V 6 bases and J 6 bases, with 12 bases left between them. The DNA for the CDR3 is TGTGCCAGCAGTTCGGGTATTGGCGAGCAGTACTTC. Translation: CASSSGIGEQYF.

This rearrangement joins TRBV7-8 to TRBJ1-4; maybe TRBD1 (6 bases). The CDR3 sequence is 14 residues long. Germline V gives CDR1 SGHVS, CDR2 FQNEAQ. Trimming cost V 3 bases and J 7 bases, with 12 bases left between them. The CDR3: CASSFRGGGEKLFF. The DNA of the CDR3 is TGTGCCAGCAGCTTCAGGGGTGGGGGTGAAAAACTGTTTTTT.

The rearrangement joins TRBV6-1 to TRBJ1-6, with a possible D match to TRBD1 (5 bases). Trimming took off 2 bases at V and 9 bases at J, with 11 bases between the two ends. The CDR3 loop spans 14 amino acids. Germline V CDR1 and CDR2: MNHNS, SASEGT. In DNA, the CDR3 is TGTGCCAGCAGTGAACCAGGGATGGGTTCACCCCTCCACTTT. Amino acids: CASSEPGMGSPLHF.